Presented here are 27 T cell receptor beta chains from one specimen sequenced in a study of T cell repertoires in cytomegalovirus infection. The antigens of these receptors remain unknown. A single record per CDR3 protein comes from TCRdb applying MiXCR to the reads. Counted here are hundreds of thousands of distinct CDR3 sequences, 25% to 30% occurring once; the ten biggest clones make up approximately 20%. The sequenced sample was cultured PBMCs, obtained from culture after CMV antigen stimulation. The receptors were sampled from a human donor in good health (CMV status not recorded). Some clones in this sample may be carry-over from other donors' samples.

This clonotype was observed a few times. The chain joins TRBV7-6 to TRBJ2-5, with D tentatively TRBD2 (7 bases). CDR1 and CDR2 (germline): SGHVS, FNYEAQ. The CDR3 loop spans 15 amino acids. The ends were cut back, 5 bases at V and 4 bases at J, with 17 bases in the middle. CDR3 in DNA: TGTGCCAGCAGCCTAGGGGGGGGGCTAGGAGAGACCCAGTACTTC. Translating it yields CASSLGGGLGETQYF.

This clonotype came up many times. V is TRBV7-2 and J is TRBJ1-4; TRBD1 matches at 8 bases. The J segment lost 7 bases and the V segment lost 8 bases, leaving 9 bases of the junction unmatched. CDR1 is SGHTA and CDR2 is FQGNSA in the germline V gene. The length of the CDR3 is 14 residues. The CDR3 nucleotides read TGTGCCAGCGGAAAGACAGGGGCAAGTGAAAAACTGTTTTTT. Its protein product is CASGKTGASEKLFF.

In DNA form, the CDR3 reads TGTGCCAGTAGTCATCTGACAGGGGGCGCAGATACGCAGTATTTT. Translated: CASSHLTGGADTQYF. This chain connects TRBV19 to TRBJ2-3; the match to TRBD1 covers 10 bases. Looked up from germline, CDR1 is LNHDA and CDR2 is SQIVND (reference sequence). V trimming: 5 bases; J trimming: 4 bases; junction bases outside the gene matches: 6. The CDR3 is 15 residues long.

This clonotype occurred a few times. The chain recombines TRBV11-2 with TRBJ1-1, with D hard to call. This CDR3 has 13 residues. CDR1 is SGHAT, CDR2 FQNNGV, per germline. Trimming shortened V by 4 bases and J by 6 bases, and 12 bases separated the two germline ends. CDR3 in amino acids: CASSSTHRAEAFF. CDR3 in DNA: TGTGCCAGCAGCTCCACCCATCGCGCTGAAGCTTTCTTT.

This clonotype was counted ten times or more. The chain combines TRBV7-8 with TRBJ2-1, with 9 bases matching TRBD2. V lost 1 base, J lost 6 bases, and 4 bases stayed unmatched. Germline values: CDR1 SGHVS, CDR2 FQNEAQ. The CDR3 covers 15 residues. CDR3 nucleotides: TGTGCCAGCAGCTTAGAGTCGCGGGGGGGCAATGAGCAGTTCTTC. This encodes CASSLESRGGNEQFF.

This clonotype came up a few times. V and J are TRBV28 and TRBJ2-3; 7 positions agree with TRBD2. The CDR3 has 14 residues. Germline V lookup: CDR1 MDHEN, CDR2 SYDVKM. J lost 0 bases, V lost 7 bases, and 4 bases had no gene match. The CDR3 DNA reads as TGTGCCAGCATGGCTAGCGGTAGCACAGATACGCAGTATTTT. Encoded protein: CASMASGSTDTQYF.

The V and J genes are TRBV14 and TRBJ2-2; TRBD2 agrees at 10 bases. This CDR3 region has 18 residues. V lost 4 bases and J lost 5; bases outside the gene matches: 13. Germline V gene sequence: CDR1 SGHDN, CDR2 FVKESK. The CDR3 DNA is TGTGCCAGCAGCCTCTTAGCGTCGGTAGCGGGAGGAACCGGGGAGCTGTTTTTT. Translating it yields CASSLLASVAGGTGELFF.

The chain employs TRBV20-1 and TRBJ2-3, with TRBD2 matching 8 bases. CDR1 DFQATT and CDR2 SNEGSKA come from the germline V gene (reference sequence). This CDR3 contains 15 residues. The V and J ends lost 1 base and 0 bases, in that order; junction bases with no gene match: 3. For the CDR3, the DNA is TGCAGTGCTAGAGGTCTAGCGGGTAGCACAGATACGCAGTATTTT. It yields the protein CSARGLAGSTDTQYF.

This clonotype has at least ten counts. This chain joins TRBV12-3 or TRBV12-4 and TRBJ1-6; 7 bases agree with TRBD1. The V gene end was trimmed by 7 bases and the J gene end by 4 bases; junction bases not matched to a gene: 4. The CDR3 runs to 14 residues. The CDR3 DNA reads TGTGCCAGCACCGGGACAGTTTATAATTCACCCCTCCACTTT. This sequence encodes CASTGTVYNSPLHF.

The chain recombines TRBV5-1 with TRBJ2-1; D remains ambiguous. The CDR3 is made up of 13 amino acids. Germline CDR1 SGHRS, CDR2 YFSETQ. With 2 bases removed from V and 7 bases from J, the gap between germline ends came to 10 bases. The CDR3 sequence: CASSLVTQNEQFF. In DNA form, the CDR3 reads TGCGCCAGCAGCTTAGTCACCCAAAATGAGCAGTTCTTC.

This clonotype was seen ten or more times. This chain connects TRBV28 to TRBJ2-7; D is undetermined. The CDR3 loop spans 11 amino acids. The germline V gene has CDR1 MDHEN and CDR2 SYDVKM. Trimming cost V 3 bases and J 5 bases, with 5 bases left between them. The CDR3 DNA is TGTGCCAGCAGTTTTCGGCACGAGCAGTACTTC. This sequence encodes CASSFRHEQYF.

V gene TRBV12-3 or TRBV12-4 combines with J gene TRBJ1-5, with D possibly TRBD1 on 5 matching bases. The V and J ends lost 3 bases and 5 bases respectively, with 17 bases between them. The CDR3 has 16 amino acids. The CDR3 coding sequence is TGTGCCAGCAGTTTGGGCAGGGAAGGTTCGGATCAGCCCCAGCATTTT. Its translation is CASSLGREGSDQPQHF.

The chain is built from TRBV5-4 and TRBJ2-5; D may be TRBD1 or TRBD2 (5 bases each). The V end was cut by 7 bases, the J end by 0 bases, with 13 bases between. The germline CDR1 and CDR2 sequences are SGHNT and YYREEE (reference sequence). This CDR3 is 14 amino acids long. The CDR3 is CASARDADQETQYF. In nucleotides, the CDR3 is TGTGCCAGCGCTCGGGACGCCGACCAAGAGACCCAGTACTTC. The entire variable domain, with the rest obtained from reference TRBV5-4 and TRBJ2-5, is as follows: ETGVTQSPTHLIKTRGQQVTLRCSSQSGHNTVSWYQQALGQGPQFIFQYYREEENGRGNFPPRFSGLQFPNYSSELNVNALELDDSALYLCASARDADQETQYFGPGTRLLVL.

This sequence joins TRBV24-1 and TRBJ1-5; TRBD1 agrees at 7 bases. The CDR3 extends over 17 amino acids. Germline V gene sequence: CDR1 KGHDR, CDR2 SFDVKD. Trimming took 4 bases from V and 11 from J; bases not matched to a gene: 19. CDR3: CATSDPIGTAVHLTQHF. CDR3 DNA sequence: TGTGCCACCAGTGACCCAATCGGGACAGCTGTTCATTTGACCCAGCATTTT.

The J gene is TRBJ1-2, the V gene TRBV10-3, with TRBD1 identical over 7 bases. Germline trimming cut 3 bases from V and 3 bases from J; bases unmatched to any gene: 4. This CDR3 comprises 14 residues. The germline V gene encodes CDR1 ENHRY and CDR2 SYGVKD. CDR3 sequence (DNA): TGTGCCATCAGTGACGGTGACAGGGACTATGGCTACACCTTC. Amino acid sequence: CAISDGDRDYGYTF.

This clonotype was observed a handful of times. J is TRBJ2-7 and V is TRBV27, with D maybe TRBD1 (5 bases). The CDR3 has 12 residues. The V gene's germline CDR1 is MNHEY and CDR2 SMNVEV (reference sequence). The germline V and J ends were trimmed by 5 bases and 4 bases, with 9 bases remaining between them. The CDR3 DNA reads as TGTGCCAGCAGTACCGACAGTTACGAGCAGTACTTC. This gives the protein CASSTDSYEQYF.

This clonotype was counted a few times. CDR3 coding DNA: TGTGCCAGCAGCTTAGTAGGGGGGGGGGGGGGCATGAACACTGAAGCTTTCTTT. Its translation: CASSLVGGGGGMNTEAFF. This chain uses TRBV7-8 with TRBJ1-1, with D maybe TRBD1 (6 bases). The CDR3 totals 18 residues. The ends were cut back, 1 base at V and 0 bases at J, with 18 bases in the middle. Looked up from germline, CDR1 is SGHVS and CDR2 is FQNEAQ. Looking up the rest from reference TRBV7-8 and TRBJ1-1 gives the full variable domain: GAGVSQSPRYKVAKRGQDVALRCDPISGHVSLFWYQQALGQGPEFLTYFQNEAQLDKSGLPSDRFFAERPEGSVSTLKIQRTQQEDSAVYLCASSLVGGGGGMNTEAFFGQGTRLTVV.

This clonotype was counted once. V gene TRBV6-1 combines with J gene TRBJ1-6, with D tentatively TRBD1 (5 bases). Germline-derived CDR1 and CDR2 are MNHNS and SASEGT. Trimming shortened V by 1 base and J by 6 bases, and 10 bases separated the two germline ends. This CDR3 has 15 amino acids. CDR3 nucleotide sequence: TGTGCCAGCAGTGAAGTGAAGGGGTTTAATTCACCCCTCCACTTT. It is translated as CASSEVKGFNSPLHF.

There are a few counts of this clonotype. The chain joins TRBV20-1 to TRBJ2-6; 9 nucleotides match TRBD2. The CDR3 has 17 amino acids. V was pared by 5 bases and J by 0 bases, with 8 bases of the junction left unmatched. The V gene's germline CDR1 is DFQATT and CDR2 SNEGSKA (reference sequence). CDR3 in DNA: TGCAGTGCTCGTACGGGACTAGCCCTCTCTGGGGCCAACGTCCTGACTTTC. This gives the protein CSARTGLALSGANVLTF.

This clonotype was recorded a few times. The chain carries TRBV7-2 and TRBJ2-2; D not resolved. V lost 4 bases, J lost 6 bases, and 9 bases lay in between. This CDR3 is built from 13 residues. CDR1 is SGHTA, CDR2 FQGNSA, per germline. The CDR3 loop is CASSSINPGELFF. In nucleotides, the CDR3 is TGTGCCAGCAGCTCAATCAACCCCGGGGAGCTGTTTTTT.

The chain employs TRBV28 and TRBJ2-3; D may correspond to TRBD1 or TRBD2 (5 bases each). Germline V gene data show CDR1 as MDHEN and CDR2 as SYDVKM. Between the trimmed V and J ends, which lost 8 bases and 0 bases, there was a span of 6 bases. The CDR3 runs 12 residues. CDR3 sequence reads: CASEGSTDTQYF. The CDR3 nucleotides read TGTGCCAGCGAGGGGAGCACAGATACGCAGTATTTT. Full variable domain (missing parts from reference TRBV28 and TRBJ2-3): DVKVTQSSRYLVKRTGEKVFLECVQDMDHENMFWYRQDPGLGLRLIYFSYDVKMKEKGDIPEGYSVSREKKERFSLILESASTNQTSMYLCASEGSTDTQYFGPGTRLTVL.

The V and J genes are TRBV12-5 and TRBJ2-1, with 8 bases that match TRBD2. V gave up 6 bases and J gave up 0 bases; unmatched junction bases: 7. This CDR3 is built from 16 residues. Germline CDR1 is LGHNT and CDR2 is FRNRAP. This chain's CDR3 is CASGFSGTSSYNEQFF. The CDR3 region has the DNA TGTGCTAGTGGGTTTAGCGGGACGAGCTCCTACAATGAGCAGTTCTTC.

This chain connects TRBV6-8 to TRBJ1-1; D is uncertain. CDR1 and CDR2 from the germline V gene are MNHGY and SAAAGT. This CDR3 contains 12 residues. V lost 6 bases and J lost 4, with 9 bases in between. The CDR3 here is CASSRSTTEAFF. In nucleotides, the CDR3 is TGTGCCAGCAGCCGCTCGACCACTGAAGCTTTCTTT.

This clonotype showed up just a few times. CDR3 DNA: TGTGCCAGCAGCTCGACAGGGTTGACAACTAATGAAAAACTGTTTTTT. This encodes CASSSTGLTTNEKLFF. The gene calls are TRBV7-8 and TRBJ1-4, with TRBD1 identical over 7 bases. CDR3 length: 16 amino acids. Germline trimming cut 4 bases from V and 0 bases from J; bases unmatched to any gene: 5. Germline assignment: CDR1 SGHVS and CDR2 FQNEAQ.

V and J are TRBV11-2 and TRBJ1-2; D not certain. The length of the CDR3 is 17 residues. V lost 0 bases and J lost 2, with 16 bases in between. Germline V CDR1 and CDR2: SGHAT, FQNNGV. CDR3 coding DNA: TGTGCCAGCAGCTTAGATCTAACATCCTCTCTAAACTATGGCTACACCTTC. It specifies CASSLDLTSSLNYGYTF.

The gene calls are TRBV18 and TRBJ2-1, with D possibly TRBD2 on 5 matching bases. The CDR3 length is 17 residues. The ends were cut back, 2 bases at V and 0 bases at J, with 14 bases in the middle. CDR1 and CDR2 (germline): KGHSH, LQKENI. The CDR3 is CASSPNSGTSSYNEQFF. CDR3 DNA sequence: TGTGCCAGCTCACCAAACTCGGGAACCAGCTCCTACAATGAGCAGTTCTTC.

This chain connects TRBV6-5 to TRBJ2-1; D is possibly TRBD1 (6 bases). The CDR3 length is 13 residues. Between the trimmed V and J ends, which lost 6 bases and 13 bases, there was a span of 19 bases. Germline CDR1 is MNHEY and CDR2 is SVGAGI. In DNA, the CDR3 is TGTGCCAGCAGCTATTGGGGGCTGGGAACTCAGTTCTTC. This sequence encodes CASSYWGLGTQFF.